This T cell receptor (beta chain) was retrieved from a study of cytomegalovirus exposure and HLA in healthy donors. PCR employed 60 Vbeta and 13 Jbeta primers. Repertoires were generated with immunoSEQ multiplex PCR, while TCRdb's copy carries only in-frame clones and drops some. The sample has approximately 150,000 clones; around 75% are singletons. Study observations and caveats: Previously analyzed data showed that most TCR beta V segments were productive at a frequency of about 90% or about 30%. Reportedly, diagnosis of cytomegalovirus status by the classifier showed high specificity and sensitivity. In a later analysis, specific HLA alleles were associated with 15,000 to 20,000 TCR beta sequences at a 0.05 false discovery rate. Roughly even sequencing depth across donors was the assumption behind the presence/absence analyses.

The J segment lost 3 bases and the V segment lost 3 bases, leaving 10 bases of the junction unmatched. Germline values: CDR1 SGHNT, CDR2 YYREEE (reference sequence). The length of the CDR3 is 16 residues. This clone was detected only a few times. The antigen is undetermined. The sequence derives from a male donor in good health and CMV-seronegative. This sequence joins TRBV5-4 and TRBJ1-1, with 8 nucleotides matching TRBD1. Sample: PBMCs. As DNA, the CDR3 is TGTGCCAGCAGCTGGGGTTCAGGGGGCAGGGACACTGAAGCTTTCTTT. Translated: CASSWGSGGRDTEAFF.